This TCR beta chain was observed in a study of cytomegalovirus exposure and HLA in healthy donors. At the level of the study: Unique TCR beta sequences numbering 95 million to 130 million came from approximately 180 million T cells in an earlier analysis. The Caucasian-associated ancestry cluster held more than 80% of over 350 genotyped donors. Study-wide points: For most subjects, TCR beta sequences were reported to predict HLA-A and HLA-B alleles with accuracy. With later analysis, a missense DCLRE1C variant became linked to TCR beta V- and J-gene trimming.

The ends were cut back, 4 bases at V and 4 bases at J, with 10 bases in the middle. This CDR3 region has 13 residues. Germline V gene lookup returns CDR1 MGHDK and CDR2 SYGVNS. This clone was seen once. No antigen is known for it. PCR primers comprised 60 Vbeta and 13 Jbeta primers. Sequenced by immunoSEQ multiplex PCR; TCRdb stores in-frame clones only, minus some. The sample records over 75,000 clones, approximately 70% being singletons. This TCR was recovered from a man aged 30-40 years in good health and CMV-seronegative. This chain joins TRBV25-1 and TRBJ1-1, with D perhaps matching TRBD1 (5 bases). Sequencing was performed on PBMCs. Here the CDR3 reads CASSVGGTTEAFF. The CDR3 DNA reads TGTGCCAGCAGTGTTGGAGGGACCACTGAAGCTTTCTTT.